This T cell receptor (beta chain) was identified in a study of blood T cell repertoires in COVID-19. Study details: The analysed material was cDNA or gDNA that came from T cells, B-cell-depleted T cells, or PBMCs.

Assay used: immunoSEQ multiplex PCR; TCRdb lists only in-frame clones, some missing. The table lists 250,000 to 350,000 clones, about four fifths of them singletons. Sequenced sample: peripheral blood. This clonotype originated in a person aged 65-85 years with COVID-19, enrolled during active disease.

The CDR3 DNA reads as TGTGCCAGCAGCCACTCCCCGGGGGAACAATCACCCCTCCACTTT. It specifies CASSHSPGEQSPLHF. The chain uses TRBV3-1 (or the pseudogene TRBV3-2) and TRBJ1-6; tentatively, D is TRBD1 (5 bases). This CDR3 contains 15 residues. The V end lost 3 bases, the J end lost 10 bases, and 16 bases lay between the germline ends. Germline V CDR1 and CDR2: LGHDT, YNNKEL (reference sequence).